Below, 29 T cell receptor beta chains from the same sample are listed, as sequenced in a study of CD8 T cells in ankylosing spondylitis. Study-wide points: Among TCR beta sequences, a motif of eight or nine highly homologous variants appeared characteristic of ankylosing spondylitis blood.

TCRdb processed the 5' RACE reads anew with MiXCR; each CDR3 protein has one entry. The sample has fewer than 400,000 distinct CDR3 sequences, approximately 20% seen once. What these receptors recognize is not known. The sample was blood, either unsorted or a sorted T cell fraction (not recorded which). The receptors come from a male donor with ankylosing spondylitis.

This clonotype was counted a few times. The rearrangement uses TRBV20-1 and TRBJ2-7, with a weak D call TRBD2 (5 bases). Per germline, CDR1 DFQATT and CDR2 SNEGSKA (reference sequence). Trimming stripped 2 bases from V and 3 bases from J, with 14 bases between. This CDR3 has 14 amino acids. CDR3 nucleotide sequence: TGCAGTGCTAGATTTACGGGAAAGGTCTACGAGCAGTACTTC. Protein product: CSARFTGKVYEQYF.

The gene calls are TRBV3-1 and TRBJ2-5; D remains unclear. Deletions cut 0 bases from V and 5 bases from J, with 13 bases between. Germline V gives CDR1 LGHDT, CDR2 YNNKEL (reference sequence). The CDR3 extends over 15 amino acids. The CDR3 is CASSQEKRALETQYF. The CDR3 bases are TGTGCCAGCAGCCAAGAAAAACGAGCTTTGGAGACCCAGTACTTC.

This clonotype was counted a few times. The chain joins TRBV12-5 to TRBJ2-5; D is unclear. Germline V lookup: CDR1 LGHNT, CDR2 FRNRAP. The length of the CDR3 is 12 residues. V lost 1 base to trimming and J lost 5 bases, with 5 bases between them. Here the CDR3 DNA reads TGTGCTAGTGGTTTGGGACCCGAGACCCAGTACTTC. Translating it yields CASGLGPETQYF.

The chain uses TRBV7-6 and TRBJ1-1, with D maybe TRBD1 (5 bases). Looked up from germline, CDR1 is SGHVS and CDR2 is FNYEAQ. The CDR3 length is 13 residues. Trimming cost V 5 bases and J 1 base, with 8 bases left between them. The CDR3 loop is CASSNGQNTEAFF. CDR3 nucleotides: TGTGCCAGCAGCAACGGACAGAACACTGAAGCTTTCTTT.

The chain couples TRBV5-6 to TRBJ2-7, with 7 positions matching TRBD1. CDR3 length: 16 amino acids. Germline CDR1 and CDR2: SGHDT and YYEEEE. V trimming: 2 bases; J trimming: 2 bases; junction bases outside the gene matches: 10. The CDR3 DNA reads as TGTGCCAGCAGCTTCGAACGACAGGGTATCACCTACGAGCAGTACTTC. Amino acid sequence: CASSFERQGITYEQYF.

The CDR3 loop is CATGSGDSYGYTF. The CDR3 DNA sequence: TGTGCCACCGGGAGTGGTGATTCCTATGGCTACACCTTC. The chain uses TRBV7-9 and TRBJ1-2; no clear D. Trimming took 10 bases from V and 4 from J, leaving 16 bases between them. The CDR3 extends over 13 amino acids. Germline values: CDR1 SEHNR, CDR2 FQNEAQ (reference sequence).

This chain connects TRBV18 to TRBJ1-5; maybe TRBD1 (5 bases). The V gene lost 4 bases and the J gene lost 2 bases, with 12 bases spanning the gap. The CDR3 loop spans 15 amino acids. Germline V gene data show CDR1 as KGHSH and CDR2 as LQKENI. The CDR3 sequence is CASSRGDGGNQPQHF. CDR3 nucleotide sequence: TGTGCCAGCTCACGAGGGGATGGTGGCAATCAGCCCCAGCATTTT.

This clonotype was counted a few times. The CDR3 spells CSAREGTMATNEKLFF. CDR3 DNA: TGCAGTGCTAGAGAAGGGACAATGGCAACTAATGAAAAACTGTTTTTT. V usage is TRBV20-1 and J usage is TRBJ1-4; D possibly corresponds to TRBD1 (6 bases). Trimming shortened V by 0 bases and J by 0 bases, and 11 bases separated the two germline ends. Germline V gives CDR1 DFQATT, CDR2 SNEGSKA (reference sequence). The CDR3 spans 16 residues.

This clonotype turned up a few times. The chain combines TRBV5-1 with TRBJ2-5; no definite D call. CDR1 is SGHRS, CDR2 YFSETQ, per germline. The CDR3 runs to 14 residues. V shed 4 bases and J shed 0 bases, with 10 bases lying between them. The CDR3 sequence is CASSPSSDQETQYF. Here the CDR3 DNA reads TGCGCCAGCAGCCCGAGCTCGGACCAAGAGACCCAGTACTTC. Variable domain in full (rest from reference TRBV5-1 and TRBJ2-5): KAGVTQTPRYLIKTRGQQVTLSCSPISGHRSVSWYQQTPGQGLQFLFEYFSETQRNKGNFPGRFSGRQFSNSRSEMNVSTLELGDSALYLCASSPSSDQETQYFGPGTRLLVL.

This sequence joins TRBV6-1 and TRBJ2-5, with D possibly being TRBD1 (5 bases). The germline V gene encodes CDR1 MNHNS and CDR2 SASEGT. The length of the CDR3 is 16 residues. V shed 7 bases and J shed 3 bases, with 21 bases lying between them. CDR3 sequence (DNA): TGTGCCAGCACCAAACAAAGGGTGACAGTAGAAGAGACCCAGTACTTC. This gives the protein CASTKQRVTVEETQYF.

The chain has TRBV5-6 and TRBJ2-1; possibly TRBD1 for D (6 bases). Germline V gene data show CDR1 as SGHDT and CDR2 as YYEEEE. Between the trimmed V and J ends, which lost 0 bases and 6 bases, there was a span of 13 bases. This CDR3 has 15 residues. For the CDR3, the DNA is TGTGCCAGCAGCTTGGGAATGACAGGCCGCAATGAGCAGTTCTTC. This sequence encodes CASSLGMTGRNEQFF.

This clonotype was seen only a few times. The chain joins TRBV9 to TRBJ2-4, with no clear D. Per the germline V gene, CDR1 is SGDLS and CDR2 is YYNGEE. V lost 3 bases, J lost 6 bases, and 16 bases lay in between. CDR3 length: 15 amino acids. The CDR3 DNA reads TGTGCCAGCAGCGCCCGGGTGGGTTCGGGAAACATTCAGTACTTC. Amino acids: CASSARVGSGNIQYF.

Only a few counts were recorded for this clonotype. The chain uses TRBV12-3 or TRBV12-4 and TRBJ2-7; TRBD1 matches 9 bases. J gave up 7 bases and V 5 bases, and 12 bases lay outside the gene matches. The CDR3 sequence is 15 residues long. The CDR3 nucleotides are TGTGCCAGCAGTCCTCCAAGGGGACAGGGAAGGGAGCAGTACTTC. Its protein is CASSPPRGQGREQYF.

This clonotype was recorded a few times. The germline gene is not matched at one end of the junction; a read error may be the cause. This sequence joins TRBV3-1 and TRBJ2-5; no clear D. CDR1 is LGHDT and CDR2 is YNNKEL in the germline V gene (reference sequence). The CDR3 is 10 residues long. CDR3 amino acids: CASRQETQYF. Written as DNA, the CDR3 is TGTGCCAGCAGACAAGAGACCCAGTACTTC.

This clonotype was seen more than once but under ten times. The chain has TRBV5-1 and TRBJ2-1; 10 bases agree with TRBD1. This CDR3 comprises 13 residues. J was trimmed by 8 bases and V by 4 bases; bases with no gene match: 3. Germline V gene sequence: CDR1 SGHRS, CDR2 YFSETQ. This chain's CDR3 is CASSRTGGHEQFF. DNA for the CDR3: TGCGCCAGCAGCAGGACAGGGGGTCATGAGCAGTTCTTC.

This chain joins TRBV7-3 and TRBJ2-5, with a weak D call TRBD1 (5 bases). Germline V gene lookup returns CDR1 SGHTA and CDR2 FQGTGA. The CDR3 runs to 13 residues. V lost 8 bases and J 5 bases, leaving 15 bases between the germline ends. CDR3 sequence (DNA): TGTGCCAGCGCGCTGGGGCGCGACGAGACCCAGTACTTC. It specifies CASALGRDETQYF.

Here the CDR3 DNA reads TGTGCCAGCAGCCCTCTAGGAAGTACCTACAATGAGCAGTTCTTC. Translated: CASSPLGSTYNEQFF. The chain combines TRBV7-2 with TRBJ2-1; D is unresolved. CDR3 size: 15 residues. Trimming took off 5 bases at V and 2 bases at J, with 13 bases between the two ends. CDR1 SGHTA and CDR2 FQGNSA come from the germline V gene.

The chain employs TRBV7-2 and TRBJ2-2; 11 bases fit TRBD2. The trim removed 5 bases at V and 3 bases at J, leaving 5 bases unmatched. Germline CDR1 is SGHTA and CDR2 is FQGNSA. The CDR3 has 16 amino acids. The CDR3 coding sequence is TGTGCCAGCAGCCGTGTAGCGGGAGGGGACACCGGGGAGCTGTTTTTT. Its translation: CASSRVAGGDTGELFF.

The rearrangement links TRBV5-1 to TRBJ1-2; D gene unclear. CDR1 is SGHRS and CDR2 is YFSETQ in the germline V gene. The ends were cut back, 0 bases at V and 4 bases at J, with 10 bases in the middle. This CDR3 region has 14 residues. The CDR3: CASSLGRAAYGYTF. For the CDR3, the DNA is TGCGCCAGCAGCTTGGGAAGGGCGGCCTATGGCTACACCTTC.

This clonotype has only a few counts. CDR3 protein: CASSIGTSGTDTQYF. The CDR3 DNA follows: TGCGCCAGCAGCATCGGGACTAGCGGCACAGATACGCAGTATTTT. This chain connects TRBV5-1 to TRBJ2-3, with 10 bases lining up with TRBD2. This CDR3 comprises 15 residues. Germline V gene data show CDR1 as SGHRS and CDR2 as YFSETQ. V lost 4 bases and J lost 1; bases outside the gene matches: 3.

The chain has TRBV6-1 and TRBJ2-7; 7 positions agree with TRBD1. This CDR3 has 15 amino acids. The germline gives CDR1 MNHNS, CDR2 SASEGT. V gave up 6 bases and J gave up 1 base; unmatched junction bases: 9. The chain's CDR3 is CASSSPGQPSYEQYF. The CDR3 bases are TGTGCCAGCAGCTCCCCGGGACAGCCTTCCTACGAGCAGTACTTC.

This chain joins TRBV7-2 and TRBJ2-7; D call uncertain. CDR3 size: 14 residues. Germline CDR1 and CDR2: SGHTA and FQGNSA. V was cut by 3 bases and J by 1 base, with 10 bases left in between. DNA of the CDR3: TGTGCCAGCAGCTTTTCCGAGCTGTCCTACGAGCAGTACTTC. This encodes CASSFSELSYEQYF.

This clonotype was observed at least ten times. This chain links TRBV29-1 with TRBJ2-7; a weak D match, TRBD1 (6 bases). Germline values: CDR1 SQVTM, CDR2 ANQGSEA. The CDR3 totals 14 residues. The ends were cut back, 1 base at V and 3 bases at J, with 13 bases in the middle. The CDR3 DNA follows: TGCAGCGTTGAAGGATCAAGGGGGATCTACGAGCAGTACTTC. Translating gives CSVEGSRGIYEQYF.

This chain joins TRBV4-1 and TRBJ2-1, with D hard to call. Germline V gene lookup returns CDR1 MGHRA and CDR2 YSYEKL. V gave up 2 bases and J gave up 8 bases, with 22 bases separating them. The CDR3 consists of 17 residues. CDR3 DNA: TGCGCCAGCAGCCAACCCCTATCCGGCGAACCAAGGCATGAGCAGTTCTTC. Translating gives CASSQPLSGEPRHEQFF.

This clonotype was detected ten times or more. The chain joins TRBV5-1 to TRBJ2-1, with TRBD2 identical over 8 bases. Per the germline V gene, CDR1 is SGHRS and CDR2 is YFSETQ. Germline trimming cut 4 bases from V and 5 bases from J; bases unmatched to any gene: 11. The CDR3 runs 16 residues. The CDR3 reads CASSVQLAGGHNEQFF. The CDR3 DNA reads TGCGCCAGCAGCGTTCAACTGGCGGGAGGCCACAATGAGCAGTTCTTC.

This clonotype was found a few times. The chain uses TRBV15 and TRBJ2-7; no clear D gene. V was shortened by 0 bases and J by 2 bases, with 5 bases between the two germline ends. There are 13 residues in the CDR3. CDR1 is LNHNV, CDR2 YYDKDF, per germline (reference sequence). The DNA for the CDR3 is TGTGCCACCAGCAGAGACAGCGCCTACGAGCAGTACTTC. It translates to CATSRDSAYEQYF. Drawing the rest from reference TRBV15 and TRBJ2-7, the complete variable domain is DAMVIQNPRYQVTQFGKPVTLSCSQTLNHNVMYWYQQKSSQAPKLLFHYYDKDFNNEADTPDNFQSRRPNTSFCFLDIRSPGLGDTAMYLCATSRDSAYEQYFGPGTRLTVT.

This clonotype was counted a few times. The chain has TRBV12-5 and TRBJ1-5; TRBD1 is a possible D gene (5 bases). V was cut by 1 base and J by 6 bases, with 7 bases left in between. The CDR3 runs 13 residues. The germline CDR1 and CDR2 sequences are LGHNT and FRNRAP. The CDR3 region is CASGLGGTQPQHF. CDR3 DNA sequence: TGTGCTAGTGGTTTGGGGGGGACTCAGCCCCAGCATTTT.

Only a few counts were recorded for this clonotype. This chain connects TRBV10-3 to TRBJ1-5; 8 positions agree with TRBD1. V trimming: 11 bases; J trimming: 5 bases; junction bases outside the gene matches: 5. The CDR3 is 12 residues long. Germline lookup yields CDR1 ENHRY and CDR2 SYGVKD. The CDR3 protein is CASGQGDQPQHF. The DNA for the CDR3 is TGTGCCTCCGGACAGGGTGATCAGCCCCAGCATTTT.

The chain employs TRBV29-1 and TRBJ2-1; weak D call: TRBD1 (6 bases). The CDR3 totals 15 residues. CDR1 and CDR2 (germline): SQVTM, ANQGSEA. Between the trimmed V and J ends, which lost 2 bases and 6 bases, there was a span of 17 bases. CDR3 loop: CSVERSGVSFNEQFF. CDR3 DNA: TGCAGCGTTGAAAGGTCAGGGGTCTCATTCAATGAGCAGTTCTTC.